These 15 T cell receptor beta chains were sequenced from one sample in a study of T cell responses to AZD1222 COVID-19 vaccine. Here immunoSEQ multiplex PCR was the method, and the copy in TCRdb shows in-frame clones only, minus some. Among some 64,000 clones listed, less than 90% were seen once. The sequenced sample was peripheral blood, obtained on day 0 of AZD1222 vaccination. The origin of the receptors is an adult in good health.

This chain connects TRBV11-3 to TRBJ1-6, with D unclear. This CDR3 has 21 residues. Trimming took 0 bases from V and 0 from J, leaving 21 bases between them. From germline, CDR1 is SGHNT and CDR2 YENEEA. For the CDR3, the DNA is TGTGCCAGCAGCTTAGATGCGGGTATGGCATTTGGTAGCTCCTATAATTCACCCCTCCACTTT. As protein: CASSLDAGMAFGSSYNSPLHF.

This clone has a single count. This chain connects TRBV5-6 to TRBJ1-1; D not resolved. Trimming cost V 0 bases and J 6 bases, with 12 bases left between them. The CDR3 has 14 residues. Germline CDR1 and CDR2: SGHDT and YYEEEE. The CDR3 DNA reads TGTGCCAGCAGCTTGGTCCTTCCGAGGGCTGAAGCTTTCTTT. Translation gives CASSLVLPRAEAFF.

The rearrangement joins TRBV6-6 to TRBJ1-6, with a possible D match to TRBD1 (6 bases). Trimming took off 2 bases at V and 9 bases at J, with 17 bases between the two ends. Germline V CDR1 and CDR2: MNHNY, SVGAGI (reference sequence). This CDR3 spans 16 amino acids. This chain's CDR3 is CASSYSQGQDGSPLHF. Written as DNA, the CDR3 is TGTGCCAGCAGTTACAGCCAGGGGCAAGATGGTTCACCCCTCCACTTT.

In this sample, this clone turned up once. The V call is TRBV4-2, the J call TRBJ1-1, with 9 bases fitting TRBD1. The CDR3 spans 16 residues. CDR1 is LGHNA, CDR2 YNFKEQ, per germline. Trimming removed 2 bases from V and 4 bases from J; junction bases left unmatched: 8. The CDR3 nucleotides are TGTGCCAGCAGCCAAAAACCGGGACAGGGAGTCACTGAAGCTTTCTTT. This encodes CASSQKPGQGVTEAFF.

The chain uses TRBV11-2 and TRBJ2-7; 12 positions match TRBD2. The ends lost 2 bases at V and 5 bases at J; junction bases unmatched: 4. CDR1 SGHAT and CDR2 FQNNGV come from the germline V gene. The length of the CDR3 is 15 residues. CDR3 in DNA: TGTGCCAGCAGCTTACTAGCGGGGGGGCACCACGAGCAGTACTTC. Residues: CASSLLAGGHHEQYF.

Here the CDR3 reads CASSYPATGGAIRYTF. The CDR3 bases are TGTGCCAGCAGTTACCCCGCGACAGGGGGCGCGATACGCTACACCTTC. The gene calls are TRBV6-2 or TRBV6-3 and TRBJ1-2, with TRBD1 matching over 10 bases. This CDR3 region has 16 residues. V shed 2 bases, J shed 9 bases, and the junction held 12 bases outside the gene matches. CDR1 and CDR2 (germline): MNHEY, SVGEGT.

The V call is TRBV10-2, the J call TRBJ2-7; D is uncertain. V lost 3 bases and J lost 1, with 10 bases in between. The CDR3 length is 14 residues. Looked up from germline, CDR1 is WSHSY and CDR2 is SAAADI. The chain's CDR3 is CASSDRAESYEQYF. CDR3 in DNA: TGCGCCAGCAGTGACCGGGCGGAGTCCTACGAGCAGTACTTC.

In its sample, this clone was seen once. The chain links TRBV5-5 to TRBJ2-2; TRBD1 might be the D (6 bases). The germline V and J ends were trimmed by 4 bases and 7 bases, with 14 bases remaining between them. Germline assignment: CDR1 SGHKS and CDR2 YYEKEE (reference sequence). The CDR3 covers 14 residues. The CDR3 region is CASSGTGFSGELFF. CDR3 in DNA: TGTGCCAGCAGCGGAACAGGGTTTAGCGGGGAGCTGTTTTTT.

The chain links TRBV5-1 to TRBJ2-5; possible D gene TRBD2, 6 bases. Trimming took off 5 bases at V and 0 bases at J, with 8 bases between the two ends. Germline loops: CDR1 SGHRS, CDR2 YFSETQ. This CDR3 comprises 13 residues. The CDR3: CASSGTYQETQYF. The CDR3 nucleotides are TGCGCCAGCAGTGGGACTTACCAAGAGACCCAGTACTTC.

This rearrangement joins TRBV12-3 or TRBV12-4 to TRBJ1-1; no reliable D call. V was shortened by 3 bases and J by 2 bases, with 7 bases between the two germline ends. The length of the CDR3 is 13 residues. The CDR3 DNA sequence: TGTGCCAGCAGTTTGAAGCACAACACTGAAGCTTTCTTT. Its translation is CASSLKHNTEAFF.

The V gene is TRBV7-2, the J gene TRBJ2-7; maybe TRBD2 (6 bases). V lost 2 bases and J 2 bases, leaving 13 bases between the germline ends. This CDR3 is 15 amino acids long. CDR1 is SGHTA and CDR2 is FQGNSA in the germline V gene. The CDR3 sequence is CASSLNGRETYEQYF. DNA for the CDR3: TGTGCCAGCAGCTTAAACGGGCGGGAAACCTACGAGCAGTACTTC.

The gene calls are TRBV13 and TRBJ1-2; D uncertain. In germline, CDR1 is PRHDT, CDR2 FYEKMQ (reference sequence). This CDR3 is 15 amino acids long. The V end lost 6 bases, the J end lost 4 bases, and 18 bases lay between the germline ends. This CDR3 reads CASSLQQSVGYGYTF. As DNA, the CDR3 is TGTGCCAGCAGTCTCCAACAGTCGGTGGGCTATGGCTACACCTTC.

This chain joins TRBV7-8 and TRBJ2-7; no reliable D call. From germline, CDR1 is SGHVS and CDR2 FQNEAQ. The germline V and J ends were trimmed by 2 bases and 0 bases, with 5 bases remaining between them. This CDR3 contains 13 residues. The CDR3 DNA follows: TGTGCCAGCAGCTTATCTCTCTCCTACGAGCAGTACTTC. Protein: CASSLSLSYEQYF.

The chain recombines TRBV28 with TRBJ2-5; 10 nucleotides match TRBD1. Germline V gene data show CDR1 as MDHEN and CDR2 as SYDVKM. The CDR3 contains 16 residues. V was pared by 5 bases and J by 5 bases, with 11 bases of the junction left unmatched. CDR3 DNA: TGTGCCAGCAGTACACCGGGACAGGGGAGGGATGAGACCCAGTACTTC. It specifies CASSTPGQGRDETQYF.

This clone was observed once. CDR3 nucleotides: TGTGCCTGGGTCCGGGACTGGGCCTACAATGAGCAGTTCTTC. This gives the protein CAWVRDWAYNEQFF. The chain joins TRBV30 to TRBJ2-1, with D maybe TRBD2 (6 bases). The CDR3 loop spans 14 amino acids. Germline CDR1 and CDR2: GTSNPN and SVGIG (reference sequence). The V gene lost 5 bases and the J gene lost 2 bases, with 13 bases spanning the gap. Combining the CDR3 with reference TRBV30 and TRBJ2-1 gives the whole variable domain SQTIHQWPATLVQPVGSPLSLECTVEGTSNPNLYWYRQAAGRGLQLLFYSVGIGQISSEVPQNLSASRPQDRQFILSSKKLLLSDSGFYLCAWVRDWAYNEQFFGPGTRLTVL.